Shown below are 19 T cell receptor beta chains from a single sample sequenced in a study of CD8+ T cells in alopecia areata. This sample's treatment: oral pan-JAK inhibitor, 5-10 mg twice daily. Reverse transcription of extracted RNA yielded cDNA, which provided the sequencing template. The assay was immunoSEQ multiplex PCR, and TCRdb's table has in-frame clones only and misses some. Of some 220,000 clones listed, more than 45% are singletons. Sequences were derived from CD4+ T cells sorted from blood, sampled at week 4, from a patient treated with tofacitinib. These receptors were collected from a human donor with alopecia areata.

This clone was observed a few times. The chain has TRBV10-3 and TRBJ2-3; TRBD2 matches at 12 bases. The V and J ends lost 4 bases and 2 bases, in that order; junction bases with no gene match: 4. Germline V gene data show CDR1 as ENHRY and CDR2 as SYGVKD. This CDR3 has 16 residues. Written as DNA, the CDR3 is TGTGCCATCAGTGTCGGACTAGCGGGGAACACAGATACGCAGTATTTT. Amino acid sequence: CAISVGLAGNTDTQYF.

The genes are TRBV5-1 and TRBJ2-2; D may match TRBD1 or TRBD2 (5 bases each). The V end lost 0 bases, the J end lost 2 bases, and 11 bases lay between the germline ends. Per the germline V gene, CDR1 is SGHRS and CDR2 is YFSETQ. The CDR3 is 16 residues long. Written as DNA, the CDR3 is TGCGCCAGCAGCTTGGGCCCAGGGACCAACACCGGGGAGCTGTTTTTT. Translation: CASSLGPGTNTGELFF.

V and J are TRBV25-1 and TRBJ1-2; D not resolved. The CDR3 is made up of 13 amino acids. CDR1 is MGHDK and CDR2 is SYGVNS in the germline V gene. V shed 4 bases and J shed 6 bases, with 12 bases lying between them. The CDR3 loop is CASSAYGGHGYTF. The CDR3 coding sequence is TGTGCCAGCAGTGCCTACGGTGGCCATGGCTACACCTTC.

J is TRBJ1-6 and V is TRBV13, with 7 bases that match TRBD1. CDR1 PRHDT and CDR2 FYEKMQ come from the germline V gene (reference sequence). Germline trimming cut 4 bases from V and 10 bases from J; bases unmatched to any gene: 4. There are 13 residues in the CDR3. CDR3 residues: CASSSNRGSPLHF. CDR3 sequence (DNA): TGTGCCAGCAGCTCAAACAGGGGATCACCCCTCCACTTT.

V is TRBV29-1 and J is TRBJ1-1; D is ambiguous. Germline CDR1 is SQVTM and CDR2 is ANQGSEA. Trimming cost V 0 bases and J 1 base, with 9 bases left between them. This CDR3 spans 14 amino acids. The CDR3 DNA reads as TGCAGCGTTGAAGACAGGCCTCAGAACACTGAAGCTTTCTTT. It is translated as CSVEDRPQNTEAFF.

The rearrangement uses TRBV13 and TRBJ1-4; D is ambiguous. CDR1 is PRHDT, CDR2 FYEKMQ, per germline (reference sequence). The V gene lost 8 bases and the J gene lost 8 bases, with 15 bases spanning the gap. CDR3 length equals 13 residues. The CDR3 loop is CASAGGPGEKLFF. In DNA form, the CDR3 reads TGTGCCAGCGCCGGAGGGCCGGGGGAAAAACTGTTTTTT.

The rearrangement links TRBV9 to TRBJ1-6; 9 nucleotides line up with TRBD1. CDR1 and CDR2 from the germline V gene are SGDLS and YYNGEE. The CDR3 covers 15 residues. V lost 3 bases to trimming and J lost 10 bases; unmatched junction nucleotides: 8. CDR3 in DNA: TGTGCCAGCAGCGCCGGGACAGGGCCACAGTCACCCCTCCACTTT. Its translation is CASSAGTGPQSPLHF.

The V call is TRBV28, the J call TRBJ2-6, with a tentative D call TRBD2 (5 bases). The CDR3 is 17 residues long. Looked up from germline, CDR1 is MDHEN and CDR2 is SYDVKM. V was pared by 0 bases and J by 0 bases, with 9 bases between. In nucleotides, the CDR3 is TGTGCCAGCAGTTTATGGTTTGCGGGCTCTGGGGCCAACGTCCTGACTTTC. Its translation: CASSLWFAGSGANVLTF.

The chain links TRBV2 to TRBJ1-4, with a tentative D call TRBD1 (5 bases). The CDR3 consists of 13 residues. Germline loops: CDR1 SNHLY, CDR2 FYNNEI. Trimming left V 8 bases short and J 8 bases short, with 15 bases between. The CDR3 region is CASHEGMGEKLFF. Here the CDR3 DNA reads TGTGCCAGCCACGAGGGGATGGGCGAAAAACTGTTTTTT.

The sample holds one count of this clone. CDR3 nucleotide sequence: TGTGCCAGCACCTCGCCAAGGTCCCAGGGCGTTGGCTATGGCTACACCTTC. It encodes CASTSPRSQGVGYGYTF. The chain has TRBV9 and TRBJ1-2; a weak D match, TRBD1 (5 bases). The length of the CDR3 is 17 residues. Looked up from germline, CDR1 is SGDLS and CDR2 is YYNGEE. V was shortened by 6 bases and J by 4 bases, with 25 bases between the two germline ends.

The chain combines TRBV11-2 with TRBJ2-2; 9 bases align to TRBD2. Trimming removed 1 base from V and 1 base from J; junction bases left unmatched: 7. The CDR3 totals 18 residues. Per germline, CDR1 SGHAT and CDR2 FQNNGV. The DNA of the CDR3 is TGTGCCAGCAGCTTAGTGCTCCTTAGCGGGGGGAACACCGGGGAGCTGTTTTTT. Its translation: CASSLVLLSGGNTGELFF.

This chain connects TRBV11-2 to TRBJ2-3; TRBD2 matches 7 bases. Germline values: CDR1 SGHAT, CDR2 FQNNGV. The ends lost 5 bases at V and 9 bases at J; junction bases unmatched: 8. The CDR3 covers 13 residues. CDR3 bases: TGTGCCAGCAGCCCCTGGGGAGCGGGGACGCAGTATTTT. Translation gives CASSPWGAGTQYF.

Remarks on this clone: The same CDR3 can be traced to other DNA sequences in this sample. V is TRBV29-1 and J is TRBJ1-1, with D hard to call. Trimming took 4 bases from V and 1 from J, leaving 10 bases between them. From germline, CDR1 is SQVTM and CDR2 ANQGSEA. The CDR3 runs 13 residues. The CDR3 DNA is TGCAGCGTTGGGGAAAGAGGGAACACTGAAGCTTTCTTT. It codes for CSVGERGNTEAFF.

The chain has TRBV20-1 and TRBJ2-7, with D tentatively TRBD1 (6 bases). The V and J ends lost 6 bases and 6 bases respectively, with 12 bases between them. The CDR3 length is 11 residues. Germline V gene data show CDR1 as DFQATT and CDR2 as SNEGSKA (reference sequence). The CDR3 DNA follows: TGCAGTGCAAAACGGACAGTCGAGCAGTACTTC. This gives the protein CSAKRTVEQYF.

The chain uses TRBV7-2 and TRBJ1-1; no reliable D call. This CDR3 spans 14 amino acids. The V end was cut by 2 bases, the J end by 1 base, with 8 bases between. Germline V lookup: CDR1 SGHTA, CDR2 FQGNSA. The CDR3: CASSLTPGNTEAFF. For the CDR3, the DNA is TGTGCCAGCAGCTTAACTCCCGGGAACACTGAAGCTTTCTTT.

The chain joins TRBV7-2 to TRBJ2-3, with 8 bases identical to TRBD1. Losses at the gene ends were 1 base for V and 8 bases for J; bases not matched to a gene: 5. Germline CDR1 is SGHTA and CDR2 is FQGNSA. The CDR3 extends over 14 amino acids. The CDR3 DNA reads as TGTGCCAGCAGCTTAGGCCAGGGGGCGCGTACGCAGTATTTT. It codes for CASSLGQGARTQYF.

This chain joins TRBV29-1 and TRBJ1-1, with D uncertain. The CDR3 spans 13 residues. Germline-derived CDR1 and CDR2 are SQVTM and ANQGSEA. Trimming cost V 2 bases and J 0 bases, with 7 bases left between them. The CDR3, as DNA: TGCAGCGTTGAAAGAGCCATGAACACTGAAGCTTTCTTT. Encoded protein: CSVERAMNTEAFF.

The gene calls are TRBV4-3 and TRBJ2-6, with D hard to call. The CDR3 is 16 residues long. Trimming removed 4 bases from V and 4 bases from J, with 14 bases in between. Germline CDR1 is LGHNA and CDR2 is YSLEER. CDR3 bases: TGCGCCAGCAGCCGTGAGATATTGTCGGGGGCCAACGTCCTGACTTTC. Translated, it gives CASSREILSGANVLTF.

V is TRBV29-1 and J is TRBJ1-1; a possible D gene is TRBD1 (6 bases). The germline gives CDR1 SQVTM, CDR2 ANQGSEA. The V gene lost 4 bases and the J gene lost 1 base, with 13 bases spanning the gap. This CDR3 has 14 amino acids. As DNA, the CDR3 is TGCAGCGTTGGGCTGGACAGAGCGAACACTGAAGCTTTCTTT. Translated: CSVGLDRANTEAFF.